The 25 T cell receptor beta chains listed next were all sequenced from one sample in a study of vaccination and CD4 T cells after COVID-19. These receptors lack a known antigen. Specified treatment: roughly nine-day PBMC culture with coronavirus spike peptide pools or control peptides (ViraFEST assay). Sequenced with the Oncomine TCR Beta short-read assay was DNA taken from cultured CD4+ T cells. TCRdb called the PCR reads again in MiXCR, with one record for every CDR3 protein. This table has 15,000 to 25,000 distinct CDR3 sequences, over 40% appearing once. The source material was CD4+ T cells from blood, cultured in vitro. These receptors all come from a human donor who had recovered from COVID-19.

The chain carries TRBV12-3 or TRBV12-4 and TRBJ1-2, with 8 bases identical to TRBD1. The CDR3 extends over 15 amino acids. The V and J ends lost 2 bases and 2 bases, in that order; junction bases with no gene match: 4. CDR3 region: CASSLQGAGNYGYTF. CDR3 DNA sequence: TGTGCCAGCAGTTTACAGGGGGCCGGCAACTATGGCTACACCTTC.

The CDR3 coding sequence is TGTGCCAGCAGTGTTGACAGGGGGCTATACGAGCAGTACTTC. This encodes CASSVDRGLYEQYF. The chain couples TRBV6-2 or TRBV6-3 to TRBJ2-7; 10 nucleotides align to TRBD1. The CDR3 runs 14 residues. V dropped 5 bases and J dropped 4; count of bases not matched to a gene: 5. Germline V gene data show CDR1 as MNHEY and CDR2 as SVGEGT.

CDR3 sequence reads: CSASQPTSLQQFF. The CDR3 DNA sequence: TGCAGTGCTAGCCAACCGACTAGCCTGCAGCAGTTCTTC. V is TRBV20-1 and J is TRBJ2-1; 7 bases align to TRBD2. After removal of 3 bases from V and 11 bases from J, the junction contained 10 bases not matched to a gene. CDR1 DFQATT and CDR2 SNEGSKA come from the germline V gene (reference sequence). This CDR3 is built from 13 residues.

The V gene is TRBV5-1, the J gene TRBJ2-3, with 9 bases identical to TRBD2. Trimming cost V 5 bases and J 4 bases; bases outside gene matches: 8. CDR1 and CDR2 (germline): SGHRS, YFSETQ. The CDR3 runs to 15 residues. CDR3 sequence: CASRSLAGSADTQYF. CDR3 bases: TGCGCCAGCAGGTCGCTAGCGGGATCAGCAGATACGCAGTATTTT.

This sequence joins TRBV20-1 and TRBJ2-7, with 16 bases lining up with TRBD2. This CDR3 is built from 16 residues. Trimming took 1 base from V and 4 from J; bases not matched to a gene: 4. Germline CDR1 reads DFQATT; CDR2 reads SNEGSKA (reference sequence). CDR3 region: CSARGGTSGRVYEQYF. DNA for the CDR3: TGCAGTGCTAGAGGAGGGACTAGCGGGAGGGTTTACGAGCAGTACTTC.

In DNA form, the CDR3 reads TGTGCCAGCAGCCCCCGGGACAGGGGGTACGAGCAGTACTTC. Its protein is CASSPRDRGYEQYF. The rearrangement joins TRBV7-9 to TRBJ2-7, with 11 bases lining up with TRBD1. CDR1 SEHNR and CDR2 FQNEAQ come from the germline V gene (reference sequence). The CDR3 totals 14 residues. The J segment lost 4 bases and the V segment lost 5 bases, leaving 4 bases of the junction unmatched.

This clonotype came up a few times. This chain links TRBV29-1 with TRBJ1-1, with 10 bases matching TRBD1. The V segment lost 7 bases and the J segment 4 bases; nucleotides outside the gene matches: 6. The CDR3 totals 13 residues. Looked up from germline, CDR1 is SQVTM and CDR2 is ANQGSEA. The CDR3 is CSGGQGISTEAFF. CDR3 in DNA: TGCAGCGGGGGACAGGGGATAAGCACTGAAGCTTTCTTT.

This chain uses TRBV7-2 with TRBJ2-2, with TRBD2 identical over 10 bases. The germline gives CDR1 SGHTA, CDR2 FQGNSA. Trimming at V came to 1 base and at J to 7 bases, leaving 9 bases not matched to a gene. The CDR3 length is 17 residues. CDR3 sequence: CASSLVLLAGVDGELFF. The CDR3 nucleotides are TGTGCCAGCAGCTTAGTTCTCCTAGCGGGAGTTGACGGGGAGCTGTTTTTT.

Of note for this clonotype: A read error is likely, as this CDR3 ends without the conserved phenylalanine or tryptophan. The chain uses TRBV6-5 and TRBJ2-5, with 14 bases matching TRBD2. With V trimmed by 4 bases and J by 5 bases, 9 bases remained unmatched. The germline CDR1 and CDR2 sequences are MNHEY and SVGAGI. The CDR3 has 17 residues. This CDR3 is CASSSGTSGRGRETQYL. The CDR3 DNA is TGTGCCAGCAGTTCCGGGACTAGCGGGAGAGGTAGGGAGACCCAGTACCTC.

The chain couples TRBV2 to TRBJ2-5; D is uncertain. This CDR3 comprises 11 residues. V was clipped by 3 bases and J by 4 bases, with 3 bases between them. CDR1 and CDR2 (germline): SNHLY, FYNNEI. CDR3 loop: CASSDRETQYF. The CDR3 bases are TGTGCCAGCAGTGATCGAGAGACCCAGTACTTC.

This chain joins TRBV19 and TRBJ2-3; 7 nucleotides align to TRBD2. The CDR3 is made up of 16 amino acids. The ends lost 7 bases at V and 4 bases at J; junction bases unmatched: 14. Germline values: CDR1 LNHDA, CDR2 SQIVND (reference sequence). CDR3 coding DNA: TGTGCCAGTACCAACGGGGCTAGCGGTGGGGCAGATACGCAGTATTTT. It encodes CASTNGASGGADTQYF.

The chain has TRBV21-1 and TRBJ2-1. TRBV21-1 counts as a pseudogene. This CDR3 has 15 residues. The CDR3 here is CASSKNQGSYNEQFF. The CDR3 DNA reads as TGTGCCAGCAGCAAAAACCAGGGCTCCTACAATGAGCAGTTCTTC.

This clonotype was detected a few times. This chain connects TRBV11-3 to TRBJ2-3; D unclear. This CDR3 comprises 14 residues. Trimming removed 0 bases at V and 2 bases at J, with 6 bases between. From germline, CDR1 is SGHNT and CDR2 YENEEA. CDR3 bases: TGTGCCAGCAGCTTAGATGGGAACACAGATACGCAGTATTTT. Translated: CASSLDGNTDTQYF.

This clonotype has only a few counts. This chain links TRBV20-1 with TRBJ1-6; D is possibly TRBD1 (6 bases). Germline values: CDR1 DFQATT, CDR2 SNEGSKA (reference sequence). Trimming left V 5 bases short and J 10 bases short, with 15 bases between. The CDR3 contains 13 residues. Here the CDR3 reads CSAERGEGSPLHF. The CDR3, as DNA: TGCAGTGCTGAAAGGGGGGAGGGGTCACCCCTCCACTTT.

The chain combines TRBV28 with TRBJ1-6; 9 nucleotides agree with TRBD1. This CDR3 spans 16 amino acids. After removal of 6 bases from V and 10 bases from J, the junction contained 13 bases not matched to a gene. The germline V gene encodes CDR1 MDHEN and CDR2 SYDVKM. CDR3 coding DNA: TGTGCCAGCAGCTCCCTTTCACAGGGGGCCACGTCACCCCTCCACTTT. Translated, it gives CASSSLSQGATSPLHF.

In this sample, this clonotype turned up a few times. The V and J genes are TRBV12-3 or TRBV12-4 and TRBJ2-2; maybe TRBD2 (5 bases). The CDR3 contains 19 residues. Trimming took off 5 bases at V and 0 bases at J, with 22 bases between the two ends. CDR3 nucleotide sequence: TGTGCCAGCAGTCCTAGCACCCGGGTTGGAGGAGCGAACACCGGGGAGCTGTTTTTT. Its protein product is CASSPSTRVGGANTGELFF.

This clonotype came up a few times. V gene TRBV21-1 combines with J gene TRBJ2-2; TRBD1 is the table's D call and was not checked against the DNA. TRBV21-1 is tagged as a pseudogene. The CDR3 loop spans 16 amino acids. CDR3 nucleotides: TGTGCCAGCAGCAAAGAGGACAGGGTCTCGACCGGGGAGCTGTTTTTT. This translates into CASSKEDRVSTGELFF.

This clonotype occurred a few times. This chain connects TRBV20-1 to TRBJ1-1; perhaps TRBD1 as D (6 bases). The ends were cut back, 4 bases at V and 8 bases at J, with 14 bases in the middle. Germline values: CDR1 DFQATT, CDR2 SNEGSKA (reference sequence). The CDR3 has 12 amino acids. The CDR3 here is CSAITGPREAFF. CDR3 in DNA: TGCAGTGCTATTACAGGGCCGAGGGAAGCTTTCTTT.

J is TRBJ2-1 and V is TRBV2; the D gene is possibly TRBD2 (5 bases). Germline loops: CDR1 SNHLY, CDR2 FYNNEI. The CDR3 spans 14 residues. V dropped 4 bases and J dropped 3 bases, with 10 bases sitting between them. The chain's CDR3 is CASSAGNIYNEQFF. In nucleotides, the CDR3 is TGTGCCAGCAGTGCCGGGAATATCTACAATGAGCAGTTCTTC.

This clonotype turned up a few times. CDR3 coding DNA: TGCAGCGTGAGGCAGGGGGCGATGACTGAAGCTTTCTTT. Encoded protein: CSVRQGAMTEAFF. The rearrangement joins TRBV29-1 to TRBJ1-1; 8 bases agree with TRBD1. The germline gives CDR1 SQVTM, CDR2 ANQGSEA. After removal of 6 bases from V and 5 bases from J, the junction contained 8 bases not matched to a gene. This CDR3 spans 13 amino acids.

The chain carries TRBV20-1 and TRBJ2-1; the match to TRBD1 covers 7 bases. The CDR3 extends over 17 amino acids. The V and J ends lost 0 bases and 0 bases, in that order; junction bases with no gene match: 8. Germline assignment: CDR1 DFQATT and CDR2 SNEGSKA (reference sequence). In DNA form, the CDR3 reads TGCAGTGCTAGAGACCTCTCGGGACAGATCTCCTACAATGAGCAGTTCTTC. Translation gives CSARDLSGQISYNEQFF.

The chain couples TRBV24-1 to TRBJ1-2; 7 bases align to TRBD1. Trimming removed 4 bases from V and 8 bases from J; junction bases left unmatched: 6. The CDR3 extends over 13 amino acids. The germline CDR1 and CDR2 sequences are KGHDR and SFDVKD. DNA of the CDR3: TGTGCCACCAGTGAGAGGGACAGTTTGGGCTACACCTTC. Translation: CATSERDSLGYTF.

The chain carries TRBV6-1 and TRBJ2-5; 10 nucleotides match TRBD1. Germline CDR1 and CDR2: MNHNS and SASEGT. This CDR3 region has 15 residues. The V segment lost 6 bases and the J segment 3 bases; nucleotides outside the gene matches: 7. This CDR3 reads CASSWDRGFEETQYF. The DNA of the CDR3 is TGTGCCAGCAGCTGGGACAGGGGCTTCGAAGAGACCCAGTACTTC.

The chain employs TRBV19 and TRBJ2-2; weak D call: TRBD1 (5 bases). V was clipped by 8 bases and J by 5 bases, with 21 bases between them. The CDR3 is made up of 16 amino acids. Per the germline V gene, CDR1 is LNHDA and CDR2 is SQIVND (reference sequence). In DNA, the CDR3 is TGTGCCAGTCCCCCACCCGGGCAGGGTTGGACCGGGGAGCTGTTTTTT. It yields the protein CASPPPGQGWTGELFF.

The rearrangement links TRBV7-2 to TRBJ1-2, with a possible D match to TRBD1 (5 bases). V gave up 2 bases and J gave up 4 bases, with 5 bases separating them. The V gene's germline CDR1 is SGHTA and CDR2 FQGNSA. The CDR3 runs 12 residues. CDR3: CASSLRGYGYTF. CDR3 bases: TGTGCCAGCAGCTTAAGGGGCTATGGCTACACCTTC.